These T cell receptor beta chains were read from a single sample in a study of T cells in Graves' hyperthyroidism and ophthalmopathy. MiXCR, applied by TCRdb to the multiplex PCR reads, yields one record per CDR3 protein. The sample records approximately 330,000 distinct CDR3 sequences, about 20% being singletons. Input material: blood. Receptor source: a woman between 50 and 59 years old with Graves' hyperthyroidism. The CDR3 runs from the conserved cysteine through the conserved F or W. A D gene is named only where the DNA matches it firmly. Not every row has a clone size; where given, it reads once, few, many or a size class.

V: TRBV2
J: TRBJ2-1
size: few
D: NA
DNA: TGTGCCAGCAGTGAACAGGGGGGACTGGCCAATGAGCAGTTCTTC
CDR3: CASSEQGGLANEQFF

V: TRBV3-1
J: TRBJ1-2
size: many
D: TRBD1
DNA: TGTGCCAGCAGCCAACTCGACAGGGGAGAGGGCTACACCTTC
CDR3: CASSQLDRGEGYTF

V: TRBV28
J: TRBJ2-5
size: many
D: TRBD2
DNA: TGTGCCAGCAGTTCGACCGGGACTAGCGGGATGGAGACCCAGTACTTC
CDR3: CASSSTGTSGMETQYF

V: TRBV5-1
J: TRBJ2-1
size: few
D: NA
DNA: TGCGCCAGCAGCGCCGGGGGTTCTGCGGGGGCCCGTTACAATGAGCAGTTCTTC
CDR3: CASSAGGSAGARYNEQFF

V: TRBV6-1
J: TRBJ1-1
size: NA
D: TRBD1
DNA: TGTGCCAGCAGTGCCGGGACAGGGGATGGAGTGGAAGCTTTCTTT
CDR3: CASSAGTGDGVEAFF

V: TRBV3-1
J: TRBJ2-7
size: few
D: TRBD1
DNA: TGTGCCAGCAGCCAAAGAAGACAGGGACCCTACGAGCAGTACTTC
CDR3: CASSQRRQGPYEQYF

V: TRBV2
J: TRBJ2-7
size: many
D: TRBD1
DNA: TGTGCCAGCATCCGACAGGGCCACGAGCAGTACTTC
CDR3: CASIRQGHEQYF

V: TRBV28
J: TRBJ2-2
size: NA
D: NA
DNA: TGTGCCAGCAGTTTAAGGCAGGGGAACACCGGGGAGCTGTTTTTT
CDR3: CASSLRQGNTGELFF

V: TRBV11-2
J: TRBJ2-5
size: many
D: TRBD1
DNA: TGTGCCAGCAGCTCAGGGGGCTGGGGGGAGACCCAGTACTTC
CDR3: CASSSGGWGETQYF

V: TRBV5-1
J: TRBJ1-2
size: many
D: NA
DNA: TGCGCCAGCAGCGGCCTGGGAGCAGATGGCTACACCTTC
CDR3: CASSGLGADGYTF

V: TRBV9
J: TRBJ2-1
size: NA
D: NA
DNA: TGTGCCAGCAGCCCCTATCCTAGCAGTTACAATGAGCAGTTCTTC
CDR3: CASSPYPSSYNEQFF

V: TRBV2
J: TRBJ2-1
size: NA
D: TRBD1
DNA: TGTGCCAGCAGGACAGGGCCCTACGAGCAGTTCTTC
CDR3: CASRTGPYEQFF

V: TRBV20-1
J: TRBJ1-2
size: many
D: NA
DNA: TGCAGTGCTAGGACGGACACCTATGGCTACACCTTC
CDR3: CSARTDTYGYTF

V: TRBV10-2
J: TRBJ2-5
size: few
D: NA
DNA: TGCGCCAGCAGCCCCGGGCTGCGGGGGCTCCAAGAGACCCAGTACTTC
CDR3: CASSPGLRGLQETQYF

V: TRBV5-1
J: TRBJ1-3
size: few
D: NA
DNA: TGCGCCAGCAGCTTCGACGGAATCTCTGGAAACACCATATATTTT
CDR3: CASSFDGISGNTIYF

V: TRBV20-1
J: TRBJ2-3
size: NA
D: TRBD1
DNA: TGCAGTGCTATACCCCCGGGACAGGGGTTGACAGATACGCAGTATTTT
CDR3: CSAIPPGQGLTDTQYF

V: TRBV15
J: TRBJ2-1
size: NA
D: NA
DNA: TGTGCCACCAGCAGAGTAGGCGGGGGCCCTCTCAATGAGCAGTTCTTC
CDR3: CATSRVGGGPLNEQFF

V: TRBV20-1
J: TRBJ2-7
size: NA
D: TRBD2
DNA: TGCAGTGCTAGGGGACTAGCGGGGGTCGAGCAGTACTTC
CDR3: CSARGLAGVEQYF

V: TRBV6-6
J: TRBJ1-5
size: many
D: NA
DNA: TGTGCCAGCAGTTACTTCGGGGAACAGCCCCAGCATTTT
CDR3: CASSYFGEQPQHF

V: TRBV7-9
J: TRBJ2-3
size: NA
D: NA
DNA: TGTGCCATAATCCCGGGGACCACAGATACGCAGTATTTT
CDR3: CAIIPGTTDTQYF

V: TRBV7-2
J: TRBJ2-4
size: NA
D: NA
DNA: TGTGCCAGCAGCGCCAGGGGGGGCAAAAACATTCAGTACTTC
CDR3: CASSARGGKNIQYF

V: TRBV28
J: TRBJ2-3
size: NA
D: NA
DNA: TGTGCCAGCACCGGATTCGGGACCTACACAGATACGCAGTATTTT
CDR3: CASTGFGTYTDTQYF

V: TRBV12-3/TRBV12-4
J: TRBJ2-1
size: few
D: NA
DNA: TGTGCCAGCAGTTTTTTTGTTTTTCGACGTCCGAGCTCCTACAATGAGCAGTTCTTC
CDR3: CASSFFVFRRPSSYNEQFF

V: TRBV12-3/TRBV12-4
J: TRBJ2-5
size: many
D: TRBD1
DNA: TGTGCCAGCAGCCCGGGACAGGGCCAAGAGACCCAGTACTTC
CDR3: CASSPGQGQETQYF

V: TRBV20-1
J: TRBJ2-1
size: many
D: TRBD1
DNA: TGCAGTGCAGCCGGGACAGGGGGCATAGGTGAGCAGTTCTTC
CDR3: CSAAGTGGIGEQFF